This note documents a single TCR beta chain sequence. The antigen remains unidentified. TCR beta cDNA was made by 5'RACE template switching with UMIs. After re-calling the 5' RACE reads, TCRdb lists one entry per CDR3 protein, DNA absent. Listed are 350,000 to 400,000 distinct CDR3 sequences; around 10% falls within the top ten. The record originates from a study of T cells expressing NK-cell markers. Study in general: Repertoires of TCR beta were obtained from T cells sorted as CD3+CD56+NKG2C+, CD3+CD56+NKG2C- and CD3+CD56-NKG2C+. There were seven HCMV-seropositive donors and one seronegative donor among the eight sequenced.

Whole-study findings and limits: About 6 donors had dominant NKG2C+ clonotypes that comprised about 1.0-7.5% of their CD8+ T cells.

Germline CDR1 ENHRY, CDR2 SYGVKD. The CDR3 totals 15 residues. This TCR derives from a woman between 45 and 65 years old in good health. J is TRBJ2-1 and V is TRBV10-3; TCRdb reports TRBD1, a call that lacks DNA to check it against. Sequencing input: blood T cells: a sorted CD56 or NKG2C T cell subset, CD4+ or CD8+ T cells, or bulk PBMC T cells (not recorded which). This CDR3 reads CAITTGTGTSNEQFF.